This T cell receptor beta chain came from a study of T-cell memory formation after mild COVID-19. TCRdb re-called the 5' RACE reads through MiXCR, storing one row per CDR3 protein. The data contain over 120,000 distinct CDR3 sequences, around 27% of them seen just once; the ten biggest clones take up approximately 25%. V lost 0 bases and J lost 0, with 6 bases in between. This CDR3 is built from 15 residues. The germline V gene has CDR1 LGHNA and CDR2 YSLEER. The sequenced sample consisted of PBMCs or a T cell subset sorted from them (not recorded which). The chain joins TRBV4-3 to TRBJ1-3; D is uncertain. The receptor's source is an adult woman who had mild COVID-19 (a few samples of this study predate the infection). Cell type and time point are not known. The CDR3 reads CASSQDHFSGNTIYF. The CDR3 DNA reads TGCGCCAGCAGCCAAGATCACTTCTCTGGAAACACCATATATTTT.